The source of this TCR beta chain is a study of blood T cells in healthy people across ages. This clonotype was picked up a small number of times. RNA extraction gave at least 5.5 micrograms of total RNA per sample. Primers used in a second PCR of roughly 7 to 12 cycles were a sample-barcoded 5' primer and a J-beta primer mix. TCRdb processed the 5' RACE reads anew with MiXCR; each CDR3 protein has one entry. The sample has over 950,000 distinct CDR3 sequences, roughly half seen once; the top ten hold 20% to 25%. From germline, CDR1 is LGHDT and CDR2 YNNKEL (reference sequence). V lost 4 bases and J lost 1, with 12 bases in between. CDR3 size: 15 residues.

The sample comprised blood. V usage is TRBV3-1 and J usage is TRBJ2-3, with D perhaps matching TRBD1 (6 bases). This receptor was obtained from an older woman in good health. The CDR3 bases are TGTGCCAGCAGCCCAGCAGGGGTACGCACAGATACGCAGTATTTT. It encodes CASSPAGVRTDTQYF.